The 7 T cell receptor beta chains below come from one sample, sequenced in a study of control samples from healthy donors and cancer patients (dated by TCRdb to about 2020). The method behind the library was the immunoSEQ multiplex PCR assay. In its TCRdb copy, this immuneACCESS table keeps in-frame sequences only and misses some clones. Where compared with another copy, unresolved V genes explain less than half of these, and the others have no known cause. The sample table contains roughly 130,000 clones; only one count was recorded for roughly 95% of them. The leading ten clones occupy 3.6% of the sample. What was sequenced was blood. The receptors were sampled from a man aged 30-40 years in good health.

The rearrangement uses TRBV9 and TRBJ1-3; no clear D gene. Germline assignment: CDR1 SGDLS and CDR2 YYNGEE. The CDR3 has 11 amino acids. V lost 3 bases, J lost 9 bases, and 7 bases lay in between. The CDR3 sequence: CASSAGITIYF. CDR3 nucleotides: TGTGCCAGCAGCGCGGGCATCACCATATATTTT.

The chain recombines TRBV10-3 with TRBJ1-4; maybe TRBD1 (6 bases). The CDR3 runs to 12 residues. Germline V lookup: CDR1 ENHRY, CDR2 SYGVKD. V dropped 6 bases and J dropped 8 bases, with 10 bases sitting between them. The CDR3 protein is CAISERGEKLFF. CDR3 sequence (DNA): TGTGCCATCAGCGAGAGGGGGGAAAAACTGTTTTTT.

V and J are TRBV3-1 (or the pseudogene TRBV3-2) and TRBJ2-1; possibly TRBD2 for D (6 bases). With 11 bases removed from V and 5 bases from J, the gap between germline ends came to 16 bases. This CDR3 comprises 13 residues. Per germline, CDR1 LGHDT and CDR2 YNNKEL (reference sequence). The CDR3 reads CAVGTSLNNEQFF. The CDR3 nucleotides read TGTGCCGTTGGAACTAGCTTGAACAATGAGCAGTTCTTC.

V and J are TRBV6-2 or TRBV6-3 and TRBJ2-7; D perhaps matches TRBD2 (6 bases). Deletions cut 6 bases from V and 3 bases from J, with 15 bases between. CDR3 length equals 14 residues. The V gene's germline CDR1 is MNHEY and CDR2 SVGEGT. The CDR3 coding sequence is TGTGCCAGCAGCTTGGGACTCTGGATCTACGAGCAGTACTTC. This codes for CASSLGLWIYEQYF.

The chain combines TRBV18 with TRBJ1-1; D is ambiguous. The V gene lost 6 bases and the J gene lost 0 bases, with 5 bases spanning the gap. Germline CDR1 and CDR2: KGHSH and LQKENI. The CDR3 has 12 residues. CDR3 in DNA: TGTGCCAGCTCCCCAATGAACACTGAAGCTTTCTTT. This codes for CASSPMNTEAFF. The complete variable domain, with remaining parts taken from reference TRBV18 and TRBJ1-1, reads NAGVMQNPRHLVRRRGQEARLRCSPMKGHSHVYWYRQLPEEGLKFMVYLQKENIIDESGMPKERFSAEFPKEGPSILRIQQVVRGDSAAYFCASSPMNTEAFFGQGTRLTVV.

The chain is built from TRBV27 and TRBJ1-6, with 8 bases matching TRBD1. The CDR3 runs to 14 residues. Germline CDR1 and CDR2: MNHEY and SMNVEV (reference sequence). V lost 6 bases and J lost 4; bases outside the gene matches: 2. In DNA, the CDR3 is TGTGCCAGCAGCCGACAGGGGTATAATTCACCCCTCCACTTT. Translated: CASSRQGYNSPLHF.

This rearrangement joins TRBV2 to TRBJ2-3; the D gene is possibly TRBD2 (6 bases). The V end was cut by 5 bases, the J end by 2 bases, with 20 bases between. This CDR3 has 17 residues. The V gene's germline CDR1 is SNHLY and CDR2 FYNNEI. The CDR3 nucleotides read TGTGCCAGCAGTCCCCGGCGGGGCGGGGAGAACACAGATACGCAGTATTTT. Its translation is CASSPRRGGENTDTQYF. The full variable domain, with the rest looked up from reference TRBV2 and TRBJ2-3, is EPEVTQTPSHQVTQMGQEVILRCVPISNHLYFYWYRQILGQKVEFLVSFYNNEISEKSEIFDDQFSVERPDGSNFTLKIRSTKLEDSAMYFCASSPRRGGENTDTQYFGPGTRLTVL.